This T cell receptor (beta chain) appears in the sequencing data of a study of shared clonotypes between healthy human individuals. Details on this clone: Antigen unknown.

Findings and caveats of the study: It was the few donors that limited the genetic and exposure-history diversity represented.

In the authors' methods: For the immunoSEQ data, sequences were junction-only without quality scores, so filtering differed. Clones were read by immunoSEQ multiplex PCR, and TCRdb kept only the in-frame ones, dropping some. V and J calls and clone size follow that table, whereas D and trimming were derived from the DNA. Of roughly 2.2 million clones listed, 85% to 95% are singletons. Germline values: CDR1 MGHDK, CDR2 SYGVNS. V was clipped by 0 bases and J by 4 bases, with 9 bases between them. This CDR3 has 14 residues. Adult Caucasians living in Nashville, Tennessee made up all of the donors. The V call is TRBV25-1, the J call TRBJ2-5; D ambiguous. The origin of this receptor is a man in his late teens or twenties in good health. Some clones in this sample may be carry-over from other donors' samples. Sequenced input: naive CD4+ T cells from PBMCs. Stated subset: CD45RA+ positively selected. CDR3 sequence reads: CASSEYKGPETQYF. The CDR3 nucleotides read TGTGCCAGCAGTGAATATAAGGGCCCAGAGACCCAGTACTTC.